This TCR beta chain was obtained from a study of glioma-infiltrating T cells. Study outcomes and limitations: Tissue and blood shared very few CDR3 sequences.

TCR alpha and beta CDR3 regions were amplified from RNA using iRepertoire nested multiplex PCR. TCRdb ran MiXCR on the multiplex PCR reads and lists one entry per CDR3 protein. The data hold under 200,000 distinct CDR3 sequences, with around 30% observed a single time. As to this clonotype: The target antigen is unknown. At one end the junction does not follow the germline gene, possibly because of a read error.

The germline CDR1 and CDR2 sequences are SGHTA and FQGTGA. This CDR3 has 13 residues. The specimen was glioma tissue, nonneoplastic brain tissue, or PBMCs (not recorded which). The chain combines TRBV7-3 with TRBJ1-1; D not resolved. This sequence was found in a human donor with low-grade glioma or glioblastoma, undergoing nonglioma brain surgery, or in good health (not recorded which). The CDR3 nucleotides read TGTGCCAGCAGCAGTAATAGGAATACTGAAGCTCTCTTT. Amino acids: CASSSNRNTEALF.